This T cell receptor (beta chain) was obtained from a study of T-cell reconstitution after alpha-beta-depleted transplantation in children. Overall study findings and caveats: Certain patients had high TCRbeta diversity at day 60, and it came from recipient T cells and thymic progenitors that survived. Newly made T cells mostly supplied T-cell counts and diversity one year after transplant.

The CDR3 is made up of 17 amino acids. The germline CDR1 and CDR2 sequences are MNHEY and SVGAGI. V shed 0 bases and J 2 bases; nucleotides not matched to a gene: 4. Unique molecular identifiers were incorporated when the TCRbeta library was constructed. Each CDR3 protein is one row after TCRdb ran MiXCR on the PCR reads. In the table there are about 580,000 distinct CDR3 sequences, approximately 22% of which are singletons. Details on this clonotype: Its antigen is as yet unknown.

V gene TRBV6-5 combines with J gene TRBJ2-2, with 9 bases that match TRBD2. Sequenced material: PBMCs, mostly from graft donor cells, taken 360 days after TCRalphabeta/CD19-depleted stem cell transplant. The TCR originated in a boy under three years old who had a stem cell transplant for acute myeloid leukemia, so the T cells may come from the graft donor. The CDR3 here is CASSYSASGANTGELFF. The CDR3 DNA sequence: TGTGCCAGCAGTTACTCCGCTAGCGGGGCTAACACCGGGGAGCTGTTTTTT.